This is a list of T cell receptor beta chains from one sample in a study of control samples from healthy donors and cancer patients. TCRdb's copy holds only in-frame clones and misses some; the assay was immunoSEQ multiplex PCR. This table holds some 140,000 clones, approximately 92% found once. Sequenced sample: blood. These TCRs come from a man aged 30-40 years in good health. Each CDR3 is given with its conserved first and last residue. The order of the fields is D gene, J gene, V gene, clone size, CDR3 DNA, CDR3 protein. D genes are given only for firm matches. Clone size is not always given. Where it is, it says once, few, many or a class for expanded clones.

D gene: -; J gene: TRBJ2-2; V gene: TRBV9; clone size: -; CDR3 DNA: TGTGCCAGCAGCGTAGAAGGAGGCCCTACCGGGGAGCTGTTTTTT; CDR3 protein: CASSVEGGPTGELFF
D gene: -; J gene: TRBJ1-3; V gene: TRBV4-2; clone size: -; CDR3 DNA: TGTGCCAGCAGCCAAGATTTCAGCTCTGGAAACACCATATATTTT; CDR3 protein: CASSQDFSSGNTIYF
D gene: -; J gene: TRBJ2-7; V gene: TRBV11-1; clone size: -; CDR3 DNA: TGTGCCAGCAGCCCATTCCTAAGGGGGAGGAACGAGCAGTACTTC; CDR3 protein: CASSPFLRGRNEQYF
D gene: TRBD1; J gene: TRBJ1-3; V gene: TRBV14; clone size: once; CDR3 DNA: TGTGCCAGCAGCCAACCCTTGACAGGGGCCTTCTCTGGAAACACCATATATTTT; CDR3 protein: CASSQPLTGAFSGNTIYF
D gene: -; J gene: TRBJ2-7; V gene: TRBV3-1/TRBV3-2; clone size: -; CDR3 DNA: TGTGCCAGCAGCCAAAGGACAGACCCCGCTTACGAGCAGTACTTC; CDR3 protein: CASSQRTDPAYEQYF
D gene: -; J gene: TRBJ1-2; V gene: TRBV14; clone size: once; CDR3 DNA: TGTGCCAGCAGCCAAGTGGCAGGGGCTAACTATGGCTACACCTTC; CDR3 protein: CASSQVAGANYGYTF
D gene: -; J gene: TRBJ2-2; V gene: TRBV29-1; clone size: once; CDR3 DNA: TGCAGCGTTGGGGGCGCCGGGGAGCTGTTTTTT; CDR3 protein: CSVGGAGELFF
D gene: -; J gene: TRBJ1-2; V gene: TRBV11-2; clone size: -; CDR3 DNA: TGTGCCAGCAGCTCAACACGAGGATCTATGTCCTATGGCTACACCTTC; CDR3 protein: CASSSTRGSMSYGYTF
D gene: -; J gene: TRBJ2-1; V gene: TRBV11-3; clone size: -; CDR3 DNA: TGTGCCAGCAGCTTAGACCCTAGGTGGGGCGAGCAGTTCTTC; CDR3 protein: CASSLDPRWGEQFF
D gene: TRBD1; J gene: TRBJ2-5; V gene: TRBV30; clone size: once; CDR3 DNA: TGTGCCTGTGGACAGGAAGAGACCCAGTACTTC; CDR3 protein: CACGQEETQYF